Following are 16 T cell receptor beta chains from one sample sequenced in a study of T-cell reconstitution after alpha-beta-depleted transplantation in children. Construction of the TCRbeta library involved unique molecular identifiers. Each CDR3 protein is one row after TCRdb ran MiXCR on the PCR reads. In the table there are 360,000 or so distinct CDR3 sequences, just over 20% of which are singletons. The starting material was PBMCs from the stem cell graft donor, obtained from the stem cell graft. The receptor set was obtained from a human donor who donated a stem cell graft to a child with acute myeloid leukemia.

This clonotype was counted many times. This chain uses TRBV27 with TRBJ1-2; D is uncertain. Germline values: CDR1 MNHEY, CDR2 SMNVEV (reference sequence). The germline V and J ends were trimmed by 3 bases and 9 bases, with 17 bases remaining between them. The CDR3 contains 14 residues. CDR3 sequence reads: CASSLSLSVGSYTF. CDR3 sequence (DNA): TGTGCCAGCAGTTTGTCATTGTCTGTGGGGAGCTACACCTTC.

This chain uses TRBV28 with TRBJ1-5; D is possibly TRBD1 (5 bases). The CDR3 length is 16 residues. Germline lookup yields CDR1 MDHEN and CDR2 SYDVKM. V dropped 7 bases and J dropped 3 bases, with 19 bases sitting between them. The CDR3 here is CASTQRSGRVNQPQHF. CDR3 bases: TGTGCCAGCACCCAGCGCTCCGGCAGGGTCAATCAGCCCCAGCATTTT.

This clonotype showed up just a few times. This chain uses TRBV5-1 with TRBJ2-2, with D possibly TRBD1 on 5 matching bases. Germline V lookup: CDR1 SGHRS, CDR2 YFSETQ. This CDR3 comprises 13 residues. Trimming removed 3 bases at V and 5 bases at J, with 8 bases between. Written as DNA, the CDR3 is TGCGCCAGCAGCTCTAGGGGAACCGGGGAGCTGTTTTTT. Protein: CASSSRGTGELFF.

The chain's CDR3 is CASSYSLRTGRGETQYF. The CDR3 nucleotides read TGTGCCAGCAGTTACTCGTTGAGGACAGGGCGGGGGGAGACCCAGTACTTC. V and J are TRBV6-5 and TRBJ2-5; D is perhaps TRBD1 (8 bases). V dropped 0 bases and J dropped 5 bases, with 19 bases sitting between them. The CDR3 is 17 residues long. Germline loops: CDR1 MNHEY, CDR2 SVGAGI.

This clonotype was seen at least ten times. J is TRBJ2-1 and V is TRBV20-1; 9 nucleotides agree with TRBD2. This CDR3 has 15 residues. Per the germline V gene, CDR1 is DFQATT and CDR2 is SNEGSKA (reference sequence). With 6 bases clipped from V and 3 bases from J, the junction kept 9 bases outside the gene matches. CDR3 bases: TGCAGTGCCAACTCCGGGACTAGCAGCTACAATGAGCAGTTCTTC. Translated: CSANSGTSSYNEQFF.

The gene calls are TRBV7-3 and TRBJ2-1, with 7 positions matching TRBD2. V was clipped by 5 bases and J by 9 bases; unmatched bases: 13. The germline V gene encodes CDR1 SGHTA and CDR2 FQGTGA. The CDR3 has 15 amino acids. The CDR3 region is CASSEYGTTLSEQFF. The CDR3 DNA sequence: TGTGCCAGCAGCGAATACGGGACTACCCTCAGTGAGCAGTTCTTC.

The gene calls are TRBV20-1 and TRBJ2-1, with 8 bases that match TRBD1. The CDR3 extends over 18 amino acids. Germline V gene sequence: CDR1 DFQATT, CDR2 SNEGSKA (reference sequence). V trimming: 5 bases; J trimming: 2 bases; junction bases outside the gene matches: 17. In DNA form, the CDR3 reads TGCAGTGCTCCCGGACAGGGCTTCTCGGCGAGGACCTACAATGAGCAGTTCTTC. Translating gives CSAPGQGFSARTYNEQFF.

This clonotype has more than one count but fewer than ten. Mismatch with germline at one junction end may stem from a read error. The chain uses TRBV20-1 and TRBJ2-5; maybe TRBD2 (6 bases). Germline V gene data show CDR1 as DFQATT and CDR2 as SNEGSKA (reference sequence). This CDR3 has 11 residues. CDR3 DNA sequence: TGCAGCGGGACGGGGGTCGAGACCCTGTACTTC. Translation: CSGTGVETLYF.

This clonotype was recorded a few times. This sequence joins TRBV6-2 or TRBV6-3 and TRBJ2-7, with 7 nucleotides matching TRBD1. Germline assignment: CDR1 MNHEY and CDR2 SVGEGT. V lost 2 bases to trimming and J lost 1 base; unmatched junction nucleotides: 5. The CDR3 has 15 residues. Written as DNA, the CDR3 is TGTGCCAGCAGTTACCCAGACAGGGCTTCCTACGAGCAGTACTTC. This codes for CASSYPDRASYEQYF.

V is TRBV9 and J is TRBJ1-2, with TRBD1 as a possible D gene (6 bases). V gave up 3 bases and J gave up 3 bases, with 12 bases separating them. The CDR3 extends over 14 amino acids. The germline V gene has CDR1 SGDLS and CDR2 YYNGEE. CDR3 region: CASSGGRTDYGYTF. DNA of the CDR3: TGTGCCAGCAGCGGGGGCCGGACAGACTATGGCTACACCTTC. The variable domain in full, with the rest retrieved from reference TRBV9 and TRBJ1-2, is DSGVTQTPKHLITATGQRVTLRCSPRSGDLSVYWYQQSLDQGLQFLIQYYNGEERAKGNILERFSAQQFPDLHSELNLSSLELGDSALYFCASSGGRTDYGYTFGSGTRLTVV.

This clonotype was seen only a few times. The chain has TRBV10-3 and TRBJ2-1, with unresolved D. Germline-derived CDR1 and CDR2 are ENHRY and SYGVKD. Trimming left V 6 bases short and J 7 bases short, with 10 bases between. The CDR3 covers 12 residues. This CDR3 is CAISGLMNEQFF. The CDR3, as DNA: TGTGCCATCAGCGGGCTAATGAATGAGCAGTTCTTC.

This clonotype came up a few times. The chain combines TRBV6-2 or TRBV6-3 with TRBJ2-5, with 8 bases fitting TRBD2. The CDR3 is made up of 13 amino acids. V lost 6 bases and J lost 4; bases outside the gene matches: 4. Germline V gene data show CDR1 as MNHEY and CDR2 as SVGEGT. The CDR3 region is CASRKTSGETQYF. DNA for the CDR3: TGTGCCAGCAGAAAAACTAGCGGAGAGACCCAGTACTTC.

This clonotype was picked up many times. This rearrangement joins TRBV12-3 or TRBV12-4 to TRBJ2-7; D is possibly TRBD1 (5 bases). The CDR3 contains 14 residues. The ends were cut back, 2 bases at V and 1 base at J, with 9 bases in the middle. The CDR3 nucleotides are TGTGCCAGCAGTTTAAGGGGCTATTCCTACGAGCAGTACTTC. Its protein is CASSLRGYSYEQYF.

The chain uses TRBV5-1 and TRBJ2-1; TRBD2 agrees at 8 bases. Germline V CDR1 and CDR2: SGHRS, YFSETQ. There are 15 residues in the CDR3. V trimming: 5 bases; J trimming: 5 bases; junction bases outside the gene matches: 9. The CDR3 DNA reads as TGCGCCAGCAGAACTGGACTAGCTGCCAACAATGAGCAGTTCTTC. This sequence encodes CASRTGLAANNEQFF.

This clonotype was detected only a few times. This chain links TRBV4-1 with TRBJ2-2; perhaps TRBD1 as D (6 bases). Germline values: CDR1 MGHRA, CDR2 YSYEKL. V lost 7 bases, J lost 6 bases, and 30 bases lay in between. The CDR3 consists of 19 residues. The CDR3 bases are TGCGCCAGCACCTCGGAAGGTTCTGGCACAGGGTCTTTCGCCGGGGAGCTGTTTTTT. As protein: CASTSEGSGTGSFAGELFF.

This chain connects TRBV15 to TRBJ2-7, with D maybe TRBD2 (6 bases). Trimming shortened V by 0 bases and J by 0 bases, and 18 bases separated the two germline ends. CDR1 is LNHNV and CDR2 is YYDKDF in the germline V gene (reference sequence). The CDR3 consists of 18 residues. The CDR3 nucleotides are TGTGCCACCAGCAGAGATGGGGGGTCTAGCTCTATCTCCTACGAGCAGTACTTC. This encodes CATSRDGGSSSISYEQYF. The full variable domain, in which reference TRBV15 and TRBJ2-7 provide the parts outside the CDR3, is DAMVIQNPRYQVTQFGKPVTLSCSQTLNHNVMYWYQQKSSQAPKLLFHYYDKDFNNEADTPDNFQSRRPNTSFCFLDIRSPGLGDTAMYLCATSRDGGSSSISYEQYFGPGTRLTVT.